This entry concerns a single T cell receptor (beta chain). The antigen remains unidentified. Unique molecular identifiers tagged the TCR beta cDNA libraries. TCRdb re-called the PCR reads through MiXCR, storing one row per CDR3 protein. The sample lists approximately 660,000 distinct CDR3 sequences, 59% occurring once. Unmatched junction bases numbered 12, after V lost 6 bases and J lost 5 bases. This CDR3 has 15 amino acids. The germline V gene encodes CDR1 SQVTM and CDR2 ANQGSEA. This specimen belongs to a study of post-analysis software for immune sequencing data. Study results and caveats: Controls showed significantly higher normalized Chao1 diversity than did multiple sclerosis patients. Roughly 5 TRBV segments, TRBV5-6, TRBV5-1 and TRBV20-1 among them, were found more frequent in patients than controls. Co-batched samples clustered tightly together by F measure.

The receptor's source is a girl aged 2-15 years with multiple sclerosis. Sample: blood. The chain employs TRBV29-1 and TRBJ2-1; 8 positions agree with TRBD1. The CDR3 reads CSVKGPGQAHNEQFF. CDR3 DNA: TGCAGCGTAAAGGGCCCGGGACAGGCCCACAATGAGCAGTTCTTC.